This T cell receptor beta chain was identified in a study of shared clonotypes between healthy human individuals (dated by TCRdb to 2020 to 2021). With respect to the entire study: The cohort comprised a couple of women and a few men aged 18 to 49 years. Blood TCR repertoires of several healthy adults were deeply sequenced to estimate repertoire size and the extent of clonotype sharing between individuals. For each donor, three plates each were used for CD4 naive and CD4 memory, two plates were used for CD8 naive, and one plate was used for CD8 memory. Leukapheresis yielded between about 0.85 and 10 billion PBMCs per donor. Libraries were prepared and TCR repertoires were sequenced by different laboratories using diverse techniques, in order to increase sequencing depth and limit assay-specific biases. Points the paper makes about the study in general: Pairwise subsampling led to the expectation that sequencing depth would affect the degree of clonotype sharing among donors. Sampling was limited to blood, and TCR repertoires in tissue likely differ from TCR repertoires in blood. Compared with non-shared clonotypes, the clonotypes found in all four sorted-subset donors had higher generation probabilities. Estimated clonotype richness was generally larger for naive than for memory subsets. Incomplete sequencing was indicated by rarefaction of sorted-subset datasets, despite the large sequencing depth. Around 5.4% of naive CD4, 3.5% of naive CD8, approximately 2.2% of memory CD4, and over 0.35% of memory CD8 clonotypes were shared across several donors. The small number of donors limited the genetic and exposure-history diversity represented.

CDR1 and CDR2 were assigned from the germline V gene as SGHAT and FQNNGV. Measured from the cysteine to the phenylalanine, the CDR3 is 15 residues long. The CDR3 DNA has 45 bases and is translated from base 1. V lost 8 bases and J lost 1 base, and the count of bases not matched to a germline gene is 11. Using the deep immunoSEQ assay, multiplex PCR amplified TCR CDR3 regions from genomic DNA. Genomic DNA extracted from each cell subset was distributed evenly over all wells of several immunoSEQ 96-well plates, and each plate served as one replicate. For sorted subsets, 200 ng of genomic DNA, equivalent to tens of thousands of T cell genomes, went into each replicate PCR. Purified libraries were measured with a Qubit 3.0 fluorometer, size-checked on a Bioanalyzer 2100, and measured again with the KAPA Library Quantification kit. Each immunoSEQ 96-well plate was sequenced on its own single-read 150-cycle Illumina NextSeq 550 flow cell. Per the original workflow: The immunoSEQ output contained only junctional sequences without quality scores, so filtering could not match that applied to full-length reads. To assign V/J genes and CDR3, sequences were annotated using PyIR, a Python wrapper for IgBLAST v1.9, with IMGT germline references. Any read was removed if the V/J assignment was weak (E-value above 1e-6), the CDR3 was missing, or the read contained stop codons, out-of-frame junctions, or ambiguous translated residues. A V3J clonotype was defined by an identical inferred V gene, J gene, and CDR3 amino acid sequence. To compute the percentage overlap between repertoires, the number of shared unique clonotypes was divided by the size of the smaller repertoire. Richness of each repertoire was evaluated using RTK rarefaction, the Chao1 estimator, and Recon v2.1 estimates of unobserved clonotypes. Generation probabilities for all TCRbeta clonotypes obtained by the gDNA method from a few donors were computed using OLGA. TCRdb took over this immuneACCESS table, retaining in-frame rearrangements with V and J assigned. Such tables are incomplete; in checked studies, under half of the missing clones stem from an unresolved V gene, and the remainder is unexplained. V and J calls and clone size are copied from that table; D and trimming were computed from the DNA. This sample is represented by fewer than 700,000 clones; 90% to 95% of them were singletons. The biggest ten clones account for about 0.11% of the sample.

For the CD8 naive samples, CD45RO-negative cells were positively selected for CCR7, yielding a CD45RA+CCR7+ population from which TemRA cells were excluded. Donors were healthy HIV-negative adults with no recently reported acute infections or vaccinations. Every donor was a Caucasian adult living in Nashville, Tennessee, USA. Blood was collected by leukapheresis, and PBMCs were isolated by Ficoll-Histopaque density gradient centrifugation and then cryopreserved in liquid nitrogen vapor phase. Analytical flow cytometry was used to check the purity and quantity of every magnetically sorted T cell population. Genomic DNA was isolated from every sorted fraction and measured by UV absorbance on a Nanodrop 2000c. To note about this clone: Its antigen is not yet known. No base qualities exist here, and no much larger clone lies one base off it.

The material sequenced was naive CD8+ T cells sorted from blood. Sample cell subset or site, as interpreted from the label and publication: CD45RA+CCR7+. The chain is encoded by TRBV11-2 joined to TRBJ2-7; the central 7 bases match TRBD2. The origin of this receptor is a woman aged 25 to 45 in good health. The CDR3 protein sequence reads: CASVGGGMKSYEQYF. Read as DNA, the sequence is TGTGCCAGCGTAGGCGGGGGAATGAAATCCTACGAGCAGTACTTC.